The following is a T cell receptor beta chain sequence with its context. Its antigen remains unknown. Other DNA sequences in this sample translate to the same CDR3. This entry is derived from a study of CD8+ T cells in alopecia areata. The wider study: Treatment ran 6 to 18 months, with 6 months of follow-up afterward. Study-wide results and caveats: Under tofacitinib, numerous expanded lesional clonotypes remained detectable in scalp and blood.

In each case, RNA was isolated and then reverse transcribed into cDNA as the sequencing template. Sequenced by immunoSEQ multiplex PCR; TCRdb stores in-frame clones only, minus some. This sample carries around 200,000 clones, 45% to 75% of them seen once, and the ten largest clones take 0.65% to 0.7%. Sample treatment: oral pan-JAK inhibitor, 5-10 mg twice daily. Sorted out of PBMCs were CD4+ T cells and CD8+ T cells. Trimming shortened V by 3 bases and J by 8 bases, and 4 bases separated the two germline ends. This CDR3 region has 10 residues. CDR1 and CDR2 (germline): MGHDK, SYGVNS. V and J are TRBV25-1 and TRBJ1-2; no firm D call. This TCR came from a human donor with alopecia areata. The source material was CD4+ T cells sorted from blood, sampled at week 4, from a patient treated with tofacitinib. The CDR3 DNA is TGTGCCAGCAGTGATTTGGGCTACACCTTC. Protein: CASSDLGYTF.